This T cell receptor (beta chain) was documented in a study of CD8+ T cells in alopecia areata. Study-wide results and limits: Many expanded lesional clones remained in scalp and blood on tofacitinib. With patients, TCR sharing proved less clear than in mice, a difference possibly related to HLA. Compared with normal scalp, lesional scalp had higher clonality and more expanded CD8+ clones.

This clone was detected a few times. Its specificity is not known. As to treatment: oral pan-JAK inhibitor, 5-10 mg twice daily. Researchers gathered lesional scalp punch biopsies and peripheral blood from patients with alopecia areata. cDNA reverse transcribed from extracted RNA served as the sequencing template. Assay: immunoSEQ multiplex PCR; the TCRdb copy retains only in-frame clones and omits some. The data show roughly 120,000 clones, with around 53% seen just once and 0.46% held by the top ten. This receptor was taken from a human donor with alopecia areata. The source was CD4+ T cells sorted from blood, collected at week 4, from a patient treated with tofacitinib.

CDR3 sequence reads: CSAGASGGFYEQYF. The CDR3 DNA follows: TGCAGCGCCGGAGCTAGCGGGGGCTTTTACGAGCAGTACTTC. V is TRBV29-1 and J is TRBJ2-7; TRBD2 agrees at 10 bases. Trimming took 7 bases from V and 4 from J; bases not matched to a gene: 10. Looked up from germline, CDR1 is SQVTM and CDR2 is ANQGSEA. This CDR3 spans 14 amino acids.